This is a list of T cell receptor beta chains from one sample in a study of a mutant IDH1 vaccine in newly diagnosed glioma. No antigen has been identified for these receptors. Here immunoSEQ multiplex PCR was the method, and the copy in TCRdb shows in-frame clones only, minus some. This table has roughly 62,000 clones, around nine tenths appearing once. Sequencing used PBMCs, obtained from a glioma patient whose treatment included an IDH1 peptide vaccine. The receptors shown here come from a middle-aged man with glioma. CDR3s include the opening cysteine and the closing phenylalanine or tryptophan. Each record gives: J gene, clone size, V gene, CDR3 length, D gene, CDR3 DNA, CDR3 protein. D genes are given only for firm matches. A clone size is listed for some rows: how often the clone was seen (once, few, many), or a class if it is expanded.

TRBJ2-4 . TRBV6-6 16 TRBD1 TGTGCCAGCAGTCCTCCGGGACAGAGGGCCAAAAACATTCAGTACTTC CASSPPGQRAKNIQYF
TRBJ2-7 once TRBV18 15 . TGTGCCAGCTCAGATTCTCGGGGAACTCCCTACGAGCAGTACTTC CASSDSRGTPYEQYF
TRBJ1-4 . TRBV28 15 . TGTGCCAGTGGCGGCCTCGACCTCACGAATGAAAAACTGTTTTTT CASGGLDLTNEKLFF
TRBJ1-1 . TRBV6-5 14 TRBD1 TGTGCCAGCAGCAGGACAGGGGGCAACACTGAAGCTTTCTTT CASSRTGGNTEAFF
TRBJ2-7 . TRBV6-1 11 . TGTGCCAGTACACTCTACTACGAGCAGTACTTC CASTLYYEQYF
TRBJ2-6 . TRBV25-1 16 . TGTGCCAGCAGCGGACAGTTCAACTCTGGGGCCAACGTCCTGACTTTC CASSGQFNSGANVLTF
TRBJ2-6 once TRBV7-2 16 . TGTGCCAGCAGCTTAGAAACAGGCTCAGGGGCCAACGTCCTGACTTTC CASSLETGSGANVLTF
TRBJ2-3 . TRBV27 14 . TGTGCCAGCAGTTTATCTGGGAATCCAGATACGCAGTATTTT CASSLSGNPDTQYF
TRBJ2-1 . TRBV5-4 12 TRBD2 TGTGCCACGCGGGGGGTCTACAATGAGCAGTTCTTC CATRGVYNEQFF
TRBJ2-5 . TRBV27 14 TRBD2 TGTGCCAGCGGAGGACTAGCGGGAGACGAGACCCAGTACTTC CASGGLAGDETQYF
TRBJ2-1 . TRBV10-3 15 . TGTGCCATCACTGTCGGCAGCGGAAGGTACAATGAGCAGTTCTTC CAITVGSGRYNEQFF
TRBJ1-1 . TRBV18 16 . TGTGCCAGCTCACCACCGATGGGAGCCGTGAACACTGAAGCTTTCTTT CASSPPMGAVNTEAFF
TRBJ2-6 . TRBV14 15 . TGTGCCAGCAGCCAAGGGAGTTCTGGGGCCAACGTCCTGACTTTC CASSQGSSGANVLTF
TRBJ2-5 . TRBV2 15 TRBD1 TGTGCCAGCAGCGGTGAGACAGGGGGGGAGGAGACCCAGTACTTC CASSGETGGEETQYF
TRBJ1-2 . TRBV19 13 . TGTGCCAGTAGTATAAGACGGGGCTATGGCTACACCTTC CASSIRRGYGYTF
TRBJ1-4 . TRBV2 14 TRBD1 TGTGCCAGCAGTGCAGGGGGACCTAATGAAAAACTGTTTTTT CASSAGGPNEKLFF
TRBJ2-3 . TRBV4-2 17 . TGTGCCAGCAGCCAAGAAGCTCGGAGCGGCCTAGGAGATACGCAGTATTTT CASSQEARSGLGDTQYF
TRBJ2-7 . TRBV7-2 16 TRBD1 TGTGCCAGCAGCTTGGACACAGGGGGTTATACCTACGAGCAGTACTTC CASSLDTGGYTYEQYF
TRBJ2-4 . TRBV28 16 TRBD2 TGTGCCAGCAAGGGCGGGGGGGCCGACGCCAAAAACATTCAGTACTTC CASKGGGADAKNIQYF
TRBJ1-4 few TRBV28 12 . TGTGCCAGCGGATGGTCCGGGGAAAAACTGTTTTTT CASGWSGEKLFF
TRBJ1-6 . TRBV5-1 15 . TGCGCCAGCAGTGAGGATACCTCCTATAATTCACCCCTCCACTTT CASSEDTSYNSPLHF
TRBJ1-1 once TRBV21-1 15 . TGTGCCAGCAGCGCTCGGGTCCTCTTTGCCCCTGAAGCTTTCTTT CASSARVLFAPEAFF
TRBJ2-7 once TRBV11-2 15 . TGTGCCAGCAGCTTAGAGACGGGAGAGGCCTACGAGCAGTACTTC CASSLETGEAYEQYF
TRBJ2-5 . TRBV9 14 . TGTGCCAGCAGCCCGGGACCATTCCAAGAGACCCAGTACTTC CASSPGPFQETQYF
TRBJ2-1 . TRBV19 13 . TGTGCCAGTAGTAGAACACAAGACAATGAGCAGTTCTTC CASSRTQDNEQFF
TRBJ1-5 . TRBV30 11 . TGTGCCTGGAGTGTAGGTCAGCCCCAGCATTTT CAWSVGQPQHF
TRBJ1-2 . TRBV7-2 15 TRBD1 TGTGCCAGCAGCTGGGGGACAGGGGGTGGCTATGGCTACACCTTC CASSWGTGGGYGYTF
TRBJ2-3 . TRBV10-3 15 TRBD1 TGTGCCATCAGTGGGACAGGGGTTAGCACAGATACGCAGTATTTT CAISGTGVSTDTQYF
TRBJ2-1 . TRBV5-1 13 . TGCGCCAGCAGCTTATCCGAATTGTATGAGCAGTTCTTC CASSLSELYEQFF
TRBJ1-3 . TRBV9 15 . TGTGCCAGCATTAGGCTTCGCGGGGCCGGAAACACCATATATTTT CASIRLRGAGNTIYF
TRBJ2-1 . TRBV6-4 16 . TGTGCCAGCAGTGAGAGTGGCGGAAGCTCCTACAATGAGCAGTTCTTC CASSESGGSSYNEQFF
TRBJ1-1 . TRBV5-5 14 TRBD1 TGTGCCAGCAGCAACCCGACAGGGAGGCTTGAAGCTTTCTTT CASSNPTGRLEAFF
TRBJ1-6 . TRBV5-6 15 TRBD1 TGTGCCAGCAGCTTCCGGGACAGGGATAATTCACCCCTCCACTTT CASSFRDRDNSPLHF